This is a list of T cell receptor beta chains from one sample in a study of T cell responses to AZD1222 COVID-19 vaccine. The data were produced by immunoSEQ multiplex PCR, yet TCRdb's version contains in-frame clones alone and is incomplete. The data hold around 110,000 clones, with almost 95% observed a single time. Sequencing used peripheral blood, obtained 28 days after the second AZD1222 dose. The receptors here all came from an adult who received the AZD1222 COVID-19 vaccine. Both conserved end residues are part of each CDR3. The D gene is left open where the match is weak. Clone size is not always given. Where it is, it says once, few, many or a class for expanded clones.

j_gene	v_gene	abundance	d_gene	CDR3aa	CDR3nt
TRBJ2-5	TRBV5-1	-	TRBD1	CASSGTGGAETQYF	TGCGCCAGCAGCGGGACAGGGGGCGCGGAGACCCAGTACTTC
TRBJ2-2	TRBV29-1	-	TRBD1	CSYTQGAGELFF	TGCAGCTACACACAGGGGGCCGGGGAGCTGTTTTTT
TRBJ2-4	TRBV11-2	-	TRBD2	CASSLDPKTSGLAKNIQYF	TGTGCCAGCAGCTTAGATCCCAAGACTAGCGGACTAGCCAAAAACATTCAGTACTTC
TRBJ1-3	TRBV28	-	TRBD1	CASRPTGARTGNTIYF	TGTGCCAGCAGACCAACAGGGGCACGGACTGGAAACACCATATATTTT
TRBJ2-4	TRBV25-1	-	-	CASSHSGAVAKNIQYF	TGTGCCAGCAGTCACTCGGGGGCCGTAGCCAAAAACATTCAGTACTTC
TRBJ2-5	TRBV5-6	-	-	CASTTGLHQETQYF	TGTGCCAGCACCACGGGACTCCATCAAGAGACCCAGTACTTC
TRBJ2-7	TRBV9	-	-	CASSTRLVSEQYF	TGTGCCAGCAGCACGAGACTAGTTTCCGAGCAGTACTTC
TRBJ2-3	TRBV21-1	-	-	CASSTLSGSPPDTQYF	TGTGCCAGCAGCACCCTAAGCGGTTCCCCCCCAGATACGCAGTATTTT
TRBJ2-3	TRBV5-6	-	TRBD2	CASSYGLAGGRSTQYF	TGTGCCAGCAGCTACGGACTAGCGGGAGGCCGATCAACGCAGTATTTT
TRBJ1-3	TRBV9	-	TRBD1	CASSVVDRAGNTIYF	TGTGCCAGCAGCGTAGTTGACAGGGCTGGAAACACCATATATTTT
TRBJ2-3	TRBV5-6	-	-	CASSPPPRADTQYF	TGTGCCAGCAGCCCGCCCCCTAGGGCAGATACGCAGTATTTT
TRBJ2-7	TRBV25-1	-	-	CASSPSKWGKGTPYEQYF	TGTGCCAGCAGTCCCTCTAAATGGGGAAAGGGAACCCCCTACGAGCAGTACTTC
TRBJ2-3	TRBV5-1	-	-	CASTSGATDTQYF	TGCGCCAGCACCAGCGGTGCCACAGATACGCAGTATTTT
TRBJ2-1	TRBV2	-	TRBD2	CASRGRDGGSYNEQFF	TGTGCCAGCAGAGGGAGGGACGGAGGCTCCTACAATGAGCAGTTCTTC
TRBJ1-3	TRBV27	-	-	CASSPRGLPPLDAIYF	TGTGCCAGCAGCCCTAGGGGACTGCCCCCGCTGGACGCCATATATTTT
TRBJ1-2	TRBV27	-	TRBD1	CASYPAGGTGYTF	TGTGCCAGCTACCCGGCAGGGGGCACTGGCTACACCTTC
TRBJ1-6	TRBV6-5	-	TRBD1	CATRGAGGLTPLHF	TGTGCCACCCGAGGGGCAGGGGGATTAACACCCCTCCACTTT
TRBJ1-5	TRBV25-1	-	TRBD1	CASLGQPNQPQHF	TGTGCCAGCCTGGGACAGCCCAATCAGCCCCAGCATTTT
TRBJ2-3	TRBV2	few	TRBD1	CASRRWGTDGSTDTQYF	TGTGCCAGCCGTCGGTGGGGGACAGACGGCAGCACAGATACGCAGTATTTT
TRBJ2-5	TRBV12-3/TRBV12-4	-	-	CASRPTARETQYF	TGTGCCAGCAGACCCACGGCTAGAGAGACCCAGTACTTC
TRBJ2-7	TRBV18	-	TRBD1	CASSPRSILGTVSYEQYF	TGTGCCAGCTCACCACGATCAATTCTCGGGACAGTATCCTACGAGCAGTACTTC
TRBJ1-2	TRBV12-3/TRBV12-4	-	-	CASSFGYLYGYTF	TGTGCCAGCAGTTTTGGGTACCTCTATGGCTACACCTTC
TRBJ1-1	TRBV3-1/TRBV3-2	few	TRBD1	CASGLRGSGTGVTEAFF	TGTGCCAGCGGGCTTCGAGGCTCCGGGACAGGGGTTACTGAAGCTTTCTTT
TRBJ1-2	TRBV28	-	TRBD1	CASRWAGTGVYGYTF	TGTGCCAGCCGTTGGGCTGGGACAGGAGTCTATGGCTACACCTTC
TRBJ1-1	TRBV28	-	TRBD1	CASSQGQGAFF	TGTGCCAGCAGTCAAGGACAGGGGGCTTTCTTT
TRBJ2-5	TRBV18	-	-	CASSPRGQETQYF	TGTGCCAGCTCACCACGTGGCCAAGAGACCCAGTACTTC
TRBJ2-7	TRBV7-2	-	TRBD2	CASSSAGGKSYEQYF	TGTGCCAGCAGCTCAGCGGGGGGGAAATCCTACGAGCAGTACTTC
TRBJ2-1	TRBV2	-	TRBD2	CASILAGTYNEQFF	TGTGCCAGCATACTAGCGGGAACCTACAATGAGCAGTTCTTC
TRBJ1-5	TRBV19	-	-	CASSFSGASSQPQHF	TGTGCCAGTAGTTTCTCAGGAGCGTCATCTCAGCCCCAGCATTTT
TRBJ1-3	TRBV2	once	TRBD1	CASRRLGQAGSGNTIYF	TGTGCCAGCAGACGTTTAGGACAGGCGGGGTCTGGAAACACCATATATTTT
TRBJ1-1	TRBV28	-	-	CASIPGRNTEAFF	TGTGCCAGCATTCCGGGGAGGAACACTGAAGCTTTCTTT
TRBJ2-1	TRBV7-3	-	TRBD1	CASSQGTASYNEQFF	TGTGCCAGCAGTCAAGGGACAGCCTCCTACAATGAGCAGTTCTTC
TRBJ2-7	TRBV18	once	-	CASSPSLADYEQYF	TGTGCCAGCTCACCATCCTTGGCAGACTACGAGCAGTACTTC
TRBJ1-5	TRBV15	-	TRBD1	CATSYHRGVNQPQHF	TGTGCCACCAGTTACCACAGGGGGGTGAATCAGCCCCAGCATTTT
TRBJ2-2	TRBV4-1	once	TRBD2	CASSLGLAGVTGELFF	TGCGCCAGCAGCCTCGGACTAGCGGGAGTTACCGGGGAGCTGTTTTTT
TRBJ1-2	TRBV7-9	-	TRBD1	CASSGDRGGGYTF	TGTGCCAGCAGCGGGGACAGGGGAGGCGGCTACACCTTC
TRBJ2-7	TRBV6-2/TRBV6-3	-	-	CASSYSTARPSREQYF	TGTGCCAGCAGTTACTCCACGGCCCGACCCTCTCGTGAGCAGTACTTC
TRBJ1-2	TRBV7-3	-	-	CASSLSGYGYTF	TGTGCCAGCAGCTTAAGCGGCTATGGCTACACCTTC
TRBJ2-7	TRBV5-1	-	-	CASSLEGTPYYEQYF	TGCGCCAGCAGCTTGGAGGGGACTCCCTACTACGAGCAGTACTTC
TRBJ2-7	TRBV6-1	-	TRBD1	CASSVMLGQANSYEQYF	TGTGCCAGCAGTGTAATGTTAGGACAGGCGAACTCCTACGAGCAGTACTTC
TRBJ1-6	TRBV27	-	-	CASREGPRYNSPLHF	TGTGCCAGCAGAGAAGGGCCCCGCTATAATTCACCCCTCCACTTT